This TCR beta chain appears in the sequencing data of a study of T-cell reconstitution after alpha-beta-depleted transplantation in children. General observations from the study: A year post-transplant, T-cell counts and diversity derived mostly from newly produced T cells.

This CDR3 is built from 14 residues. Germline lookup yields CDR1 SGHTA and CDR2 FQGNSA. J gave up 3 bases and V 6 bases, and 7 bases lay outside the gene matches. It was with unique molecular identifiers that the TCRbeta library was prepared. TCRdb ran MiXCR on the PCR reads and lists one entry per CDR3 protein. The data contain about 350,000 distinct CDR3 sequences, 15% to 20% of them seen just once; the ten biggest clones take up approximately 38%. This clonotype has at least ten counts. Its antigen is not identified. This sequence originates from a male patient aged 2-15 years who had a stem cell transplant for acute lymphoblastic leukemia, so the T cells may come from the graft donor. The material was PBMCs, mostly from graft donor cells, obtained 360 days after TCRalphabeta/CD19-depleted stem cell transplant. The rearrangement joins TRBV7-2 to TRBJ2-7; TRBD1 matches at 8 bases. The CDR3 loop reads CASSPDRGCYEQYF. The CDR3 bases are TGTGCCAGCAGTCCCGACAGGGGTTGCTACGAGCAGTACTTC. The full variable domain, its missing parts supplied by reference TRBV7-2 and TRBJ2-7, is GAGVSQSPSNKVTEKGKDVELRCDPISGHTALYWYRQSLGQGLEFLIYFQGNSAPDKSGLPSDRFSAERTGGSVSTLTIQRTQQEDSAVYLCASSPDRGCYEQYFGPGTRLTVT.